This T cell receptor beta chain was captured in a study of shared clonotypes between healthy human individuals. The table came from immunoSEQ multiplex PCR; TCRdb's copy has only in-frame clones and leaves some out. The table includes approximately 2,300,000 clones, around 92% detected once. The CDR3 runs to 12 residues. Germline CDR1 MNHNY, CDR2 SVGAGI (reference sequence). V was shortened by 5 bases and J by 4 bases, with 8 bases between the two germline ends. The sequence derives from a man between 18 and 29 years old in good health. Some clones in this sample may be carry-over from other donors' samples. The specimen was naive CD4+ T cells from PBMCs. Indicated subset: CD45RA+ positively selected. The chain links TRBV6-6 to TRBJ1-2, with D unresolved. This CDR3 is CASSRYSYGYTF. The CDR3, as DNA: TGTGCCAGCAGTAGATATTCCTATGGCTACACCTTC.